This T cell receptor beta chain was sequenced in a study of blood T cells in healthy people across ages. Study-level findings and limits: Relative to aged donors, long-lived donors carried more naive CD4+ cells and displayed higher diversity. Roughly linearly, TCR beta diversity per million T cells fell as age increased.

As regards this clonotype: Its cognate antigen is unknown.

Combining a sample-barcoded 5' primer with a J-beta primer mix, a second PCR ran for about 7 to 11 cycles. TCRdb fed the 5' RACE reads into MiXCR, producing one record per CDR3 protein. The sample shows more than 1,000,000 distinct CDR3 sequences, roughly 24% of them seen only once. The CDR3 is made up of 11 amino acids. The germline V gene encodes CDR1 SQVTM and CDR2 ANQGSEA. Deletions cut 3 bases from V and 7 bases from J, with 6 bases between. The sample was also linked to a second study, of T cells of mothers and their children. That report notes: Samples were provided by three healthy Caucasian mothers and their six children. Over 9.5 million reads per mother and roughly 3 million per child were obtained.

This chain links TRBV29-1 with TRBJ1-4, with D perhaps matching TRBD1 (5 bases). This clonotype was sampled from a girl aged 2 to 10 in good health. Material: blood. This CDR3 reads CSVDGGEKLFF. The CDR3 bases are TGCAGCGTTGACGGGGGTGAAAAACTGTTTTTT.